This TCR beta chain was retrieved from a study of blood T cell repertoires in COVID-19 (TCRdb year 2020). Describing the broader study: Collaborator samples came from the United States, Italy and Spain and covered acute and convalescent phases of COVID-19. Where HLA class I and class II types were available, the types were taken from metadata supplied by the sample provider, not from assay-based typing. The prospective study material was composed of cDNA or gDNA derived from T cells, B-cell-depleted T cells, or PBMCs. Samples were obtained from the ongoing ImmuneRACE study (first 160 participants) and from 1,200 or so subjects provided by 6 global collaborators. The repertoires were released in a freely available public database intended as a resource for research on the immune response to SARS-CoV-2. A de-identified subject ID, COVID-19 status, age in years and sex were almost always included in the sample metadata. Subjects who had been exposed to COVID-19, were actively infected with it, or had recovered from it provided the deeply sampled blood TCRbeta repertoires that made up the dataset. Study-wide findings and limitations: The amount of clinical and demographic metadata varied by source and participant and was provided uncurated.

TCRbeta CDR3 regions were amplified from genomic DNA by means of the immunoSEQ Assay, a bias-controlled multiplex PCR. Per the source publication's procedure: Within the assay, amplification of reference gene primers was used to estimate how many nucleated cells each sample contained. Sequence reads were collapsed and filtered to measure the absolute abundance of every unique TCRbeta CDR3 rearrangement. For each sample, productive Simpson clonality was calculated as the square root of Simpson's diversity index across productive rearrangements. Entries here come from immuneACCESS through TCRdb and include only in-frame sequences with V and J called. Some clones fail to appear in such tables; in the studies checked, an unresolved V gene covers under half of the shortfall, and the cause of the remainder is unknown. V, J and clone size are those of that table, while D and trimming were read from the DNA. The sample data list more than 70,000 clones, and about 82% of these were observed just once. About 24% of the sample is taken by the ten largest.

The collaborating institutions used their own protocols to collect whole blood in K2EDTA tubes. For TCRbeta analysis, collaborator samples were shipped as frozen whole blood, as isolated PBMCs, or as DNA extracted from either sample type. Concerning this clone: The antigen it recognizes is unknown. No base-level quality is on record; no much larger clone is a single base apart.

Reading the germline V gene gives CDR1 SGDLS and CDR2 YYNGEE. The CDR3 spans 15 residues, from the cysteine through the phenylalanine. Only the CDR3 region is kept as DNA, spanning 45 bases read in frame from base 1. Ends trimmed: V by 4 bases, J by 4 bases; bases unmatched to a gene: 11. The sequence is built from TRBV9 and TRBJ2-7; 7 of the junction bases match TRBD1. The TCR was taken from a woman older than 75 in a cohort sampled during active or convalescent COVID-19. The sequenced sample consisted of peripheral blood. CDR3 sequence: CASSLDSDRAYEQYF. The DNA reads as follows: TGTGCCAGCAGCCTGGACTCAGACAGGGCGTACGAGCAGTACTTC.